This entry lists 3 T cell receptor beta chains sequenced from one sample in a study of blood T cell repertoires in COVID-19. The repertoire was sequenced with immunoSEQ multiplex PCR; TCRdb's copy has only in-frame clones and lacks some. The table has 270,000 or so clones, approximately 88% seen once. Sequenced input: PBMCs or T cells enriched from blood (not recorded which). These receptors all come from a woman between 40 and 55 years old with acute COVID-19.

V and J are TRBV9 and TRBJ1-1; maybe TRBD1 (5 bases). V gave up 3 bases and J gave up 4 bases, with 13 bases separating them. In germline, CDR1 is SGDLS, CDR2 YYNGEE. The CDR3 consists of 14 residues. The CDR3 nucleotides are TGTGCCAGCAGCGGGGGCTCCTTGGGCACTGAAGCTTTCTTT. Amino acids: CASSGGSLGTEAFF.

The chain has TRBV6-6 and TRBJ2-2; TRBD1 matches 12 bases. CDR1 MNHNY and CDR2 SVGAGI come from the germline V gene (reference sequence). This CDR3 has 14 amino acids. With 8 bases clipped from V and 6 bases from J, the junction kept 4 bases outside the gene matches. The CDR3 sequence is CASWDRGLAGELFF. CDR3 bases: TGTGCCAGCTGGGACAGGGGGCTTGCCGGGGAGCTGTTTTTT.

J is TRBJ1-3 and V is TRBV7-9; D possibly corresponds to TRBD1 (6 bases). The germline V gene encodes CDR1 SEHNR and CDR2 FQNEAQ (reference sequence). The CDR3 extends over 16 amino acids. V lost 4 bases, J lost 0 bases, and 13 bases lay in between. For the CDR3, the DNA is TGTGCCAGCAGCTCCTCACAGGGCATCTCTGGAAACACCATATATTTT. Translating gives CASSSSQGISGNTIYF.